The rows below give T cell receptor beta chains drawn from one sample of a study of regulatory T cells. The repertoire was sequenced with immunoSEQ multiplex PCR; TCRdb's copy has only in-frame clones and lacks some. The sample has about 17,000 clones, 75% to 85% seen once. Sequences were obtained from conventional CD4+ T cells sorted from blood. The source of these receptors is a person aged 30-39 years with CD3G deficiency. The CDR3 runs from the conserved cysteine through the conserved F or W. D genes are given only for firm matches. For some rows the clone size is stated as once, few or many, or as a class when expanded; others skip it.

TRBD1	TRBV6-5	-	14	TRBJ1-4	CASRKQGIGEKLFF	TGTGCCAGCAGGAAACAGGGGATTGGAGAAAAACTGTTTTTT
-	TRBV28	few	15	TRBJ1-2	CASSRGLLLPDGYTF	TGTGCCAGCAGCCGAGGCCTACTATTGCCCGATGGCTACACCTTC
TRBD1	TRBV6-6	-	15	TRBJ2-7	CASSHGQGGVYEQYF	TGTGCCAGCAGTCATGGACAGGGGGGAGTCTACGAGCAGTACTTC
TRBD2	TRBV6-1	-	15	TRBJ2-1	CASSSIISGRAAQFF	TGTGCCAGCAGCTCCATCATTAGCGGGAGGGCCGCGCAGTTCTTC
-	TRBV6-1	-	12	TRBJ2-4	CACRDPSNIQYF	TGTGCCTGCCGGGACCCTTCAAACATTCAGTACTTC
-	TRBV18	-	11	TRBJ2-1	CASSSSGEQFF	TGTGCCAGCTCGTCTAGTGGTGAGCAGTTCTTC
TRBD1	TRBV28	-	13	TRBJ2-7	CASRGQRPYEQYF	TGTGCCAGCAGGGGACAGAGGCCCTACGAGCAGTACTTC
TRBD1	TRBV9	few	14	TRBJ1-1	CASSPDRGRTEAFF	TGTGCCAGCAGCCCGGACAGGGGAAGGACTGAAGCTTTCTTT
TRBD1	TRBV11-2	-	15	TRBJ1-6	CASSSDRAYNSPLHF	TGTGCCAGCAGCTCCGACAGGGCCTATAATTCACCCCTCCACTTT
-	TRBV11-2	-	14	TRBJ1-1	CASSLDRVGTEAFF	TGTGCCAGCAGCTTAGACAGGGTGGGCACTGAAGCTTTCTTT
-	TRBV28	-	14	TRBJ2-7	CASRSGGSSYEQYF	TGTGCCAGCAGGAGTGGGGGGTCGTCTTACGAGCAGTACTTC
-	TRBV18	-	16	TRBJ1-5	CASSPPGSGWGQPQHF	TGTGCCAGCTCACCACCAGGATCAGGGTGGGGTCAGCCCCAGCATTTT
-	TRBV11-2	-	14	TRBJ2-7	CASSLEIQKYEQYF	TGTGCCAGCAGCTTAGAGATCCAGAAGTACGAGCAGTACTTC
-	TRBV5-1	once	14	TRBJ1-1	CASSLNLPNTEAFF	TGCGCCAGCAGCTTGAACCTACCGAACACTGAAGCTTTCTTT
-	TRBV19	-	12	TRBJ1-1	CASSTGHSPAFF	TGTGCCAGTAGTACCGGACACTCGCCGGCTTTCTTT
-	TRBV6-1	-	11	TRBJ2-7	CASSQGSGKYF	TGTGCCAGCAGCCAGGGGTCCGGAAAGTACTTC
TRBD2	TRBV7-9	-	15	TRBJ2-3	CASSLLAGGTDTQYF	TGTGCCAGCAGCCTACTAGCGGGGGGCACAGATACGCAGTATTTT
TRBD1	TRBV30	-	13	TRBJ2-3	CAFGTGVSDTQYF	TGTGCCTTCGGGACAGGGGTTTCGGATACGCAGTATTTT
-	TRBV28	-	16	TRBJ1-1	CASSLLRGGRNTEAFF	TGTGCCAGCAGTTTATTAAGAGGGGGAAGAAACACTGAAGCTTTCTTT
TRBD1	TRBV5-1	-	15	TRBJ2-7	CASSFETGGLREQYF	TGCGCCAGCAGCTTTGAGACAGGGGGACTTCGCGAGCAGTACTTC
-	TRBV28	-	15	TRBJ2-7	CASSSGRTLSYEQYF	TGTGCCAGCAGTTCGGGGCGGACCCTGTCCTACGAGCAGTACTTC
-	TRBV18	-	14	TRBJ1-2	CASSPSGEVYGYTF	TGTGCCAGCTCACCGTCAGGGGAGGTCTATGGCTACACCTTC
-	TRBV7-9	-	12	TRBJ1-2	CASSFQDYGYTF	TGTGCCAGCAGCTTTCAGGACTATGGCTACACCTTC
-	TRBV10-3	-	13	TRBJ2-7	CATQDPPNLEQYF	TGTGCCACCCAGGACCCCCCCAACCTCGAGCAGTACTTC
TRBD2	TRBV28	-	15	TRBJ2-1	CASRRSGGEYNEQFF	TGTGCCAGCAGGCGAAGCGGGGGGGAGTACAATGAGCAGTTCTTC
-	TRBV18	-	15	TRBJ2-3	CASSPHGVLTDTQYF	TGTGCCAGCTCACCGCATGGGGTCTTGACGGATACGCAGTATTTT
-	TRBV6-1	-	11	TRBJ1-2	CASSANYGYTF	TGTGCCAGCTCGGCTAACTATGGCTACACCTTC
TRBD2	TRBV10-3	-	14	TRBJ2-3	CAIRPGGPEDTQYF	TGTGCCATCAGGCCGGGGGGGCCGGAAGATACGCAGTATTTT
-	TRBV13	-	11	TRBJ1-2	CASSLGALKIF	TGTGCCAGCAGCTTAGGGGCCCTCAAGATCTTC
TRBD2	TRBV7-9	-	16	TRBJ2-1	CASSLTGLAGGAGQFF	TGTGCCAGCAGCTTAACCGGACTAGCGGGAGGGGCCGGGCAGTTCTTC